This T cell receptor (beta chain) was observed in a study of quantifying T cell responses using KT2 cells. In the study overall: cDNA was made from DNase-treated RNA using alpha and beta constant primers. The T4 ligation step was estimated to exceed 9.5% efficiency under optimum conditions.

The cDNA 3' end received a ligated oligonucleotide with a UMI. The first PCR ran approximately 4 cycles with an equimolar RC1.1 and RC1.2 beta primer mix. TCRdb re-analysed the UMI-ligation and nested PCR reads in MiXCR, keeping a single row per CDR3 protein. This repertoire shows about 30,000 distinct CDR3 sequences, 7.3% found once; its top ten account for 15% to 18%. The J segment lost 3 bases and the V segment lost 6 bases, leaving 7 bases of the junction unmatched. The CDR3 loop spans 15 amino acids. Germline-derived CDR1 and CDR2 are MNHNS and SASEGT. This clonotype came up a few times. The source is a human donor. This chain connects TRBV6-1 to TRBJ2-1; 8 nucleotides match TRBD2. The sequenced sample was PBMCs spiked with cells of the T cell clone KT2. CDR3 coding DNA: TGTGCCAGCAGGATCGGGGGGGCCGACTACAATGAGCAGTTCTTC. Amino acid sequence: CASRIGGADYNEQFF.